A selection of T cell receptor beta chains follows, all from one sample in a study of graft-versus-host responses after intestinal transplantation. These receptors have no known antigen. Assay used: immunoSEQ multiplex PCR; TCRdb lists only in-frame clones, some missing. The repertoire holds under 150,000 clones, with around 96% as singletons. The sequencing used unstimulated CD8+ T cells sorted from spleen or lymph node cells, collected before intestinal transplant. The source is a human donor who received an intestinal transplant. Each CDR3 is given with its conserved first and last residue. The D gene is left open where the match is weak. Clone sizes are given selectively: once, few, many, or a class where the clone is expanded.

>-|-|14|TRBV7-9|TRBJ2-1
CASSLVLQVNEQFF
TGTGCCAGCAGCTTAGTTCTTCAGGTCAATGAGCAGTTCTTC
>-|TRBD1|16|TRBV28|TRBJ1-4
CASTLLKTGGGEKLFF
TGTGCCAGCACCTTACTAAAAACAGGGGGGGGTGAAAAACTGTTTTTT
>-|-|12|TRBV6-5|TRBJ2-2
CASSYSTGELFF
TGTGCCAGCAGTTACTCGACAGGGGAGCTGTTTTTT
>-|TRBD1|17|TRBV9|TRBJ1-5
CASSPGQGVGGNQPQHF
TGTGCCAGCAGCCCGGGACAGGGGGTCGGGGGCAATCAGCCCCAGCATTTT
>once|-|16|TRBV21-1|TRBJ2-7
CASSNNNPREPYEQYF
TGTGCCAGCAGCAATAATAACCCCAGGGAGCCCTACGAGCAGTACTTC
>once|-|17|TRBV7-3|TRBJ2-1
CASSVGPWTEAYNEQFF
TGTGCCAGCAGCGTCGGCCCCTGGACAGAGGCTTACAATGAGCAGTTCTTC
>-|TRBD1|16|TRBV9|TRBJ2-2
CASTRSGTDYTGELFF
TGTGCCAGCACCCGTAGTGGGACAGACTACACCGGGGAGCTGTTTTTT
>-|TRBD2|16|TRBV6-5|TRBJ2-3
CASSYSPSGGTDTQYF
TGTGCCAGCAGTTACTCTCCTAGCGGGGGCACAGATACGCAGTATTTT
>-|TRBD2|19|TRBV7-8|TRBJ2-2
CASSSTNQRDLSHTGELFF
TGTGCCAGCAGCTCAACAAACCAGCGGGACCTATCACACACCGGGGAGCTGTTTTTT
>-|TRBD2|15|TRBV15|TRBJ2-7
CATSLKPTSGYEQYF
TGTGCCACCAGCCTAAAACCTACTAGCGGCTACGAGCAGTACTTC
>-|-|12|TRBV9|TRBJ2-3
CASSANTDTQYF
TGTGCCAGCAGCGCTAACACAGATACGCAGTATTTT
>once|-|15|TRBV13|TRBJ1-4
CASSLWGGGGEKLFF
TGTGCCAGCAGCTTATGGGGGGGCGGAGGAGAAAAACTGTTTTTT
>-|-|13|TRBV4-3|TRBJ1-3
CASSRGSGNTIYF
TGCGCCAGCAGCAGGGGCTCTGGAAACACCATATATTTT
>-|-|14|TRBV15|TRBJ2-1
CATSRVAVGNEQFF
TGTGCCACCAGCAGAGTTGCGGTCGGGAATGAGCAGTTCTTC
>-|-|11|TRBV7-9|TRBJ1-4
CASSPGEKLFF
TGTGCCAGCAGCCCGGGTGAAAAACTGTTTTTT
>once|-|14|TRBV25-1|TRBJ2-2
CASSAGPHTGELFF
TGTGCCAGCAGTGCGGGACCTCACACCGGGGAGCTGTTTTTT
>-|-|15|TRBV7-9|TRBJ1-3
CASSFPQGSGNTIYF
TGTGCCAGCAGCTTTCCTCAGGGGAGCGGAAACACCATATATTTT
>-|TRBD2|14|TRBV7-3|TRBJ2-5
CASSLTGGQETQYF
TGTGCCAGCAGCTTAACGGGAGGGCAGGAGACCCAGTACTTC
>-|TRBD1|15|TRBV4-1|TRBJ1-5
CASSQTTGGGQPQHF
TGCGCCAGCAGCCAGACGACAGGGGGCGGTCAGCCCCAGCATTTT
>-|-|14|TRBV11-2|TRBJ2-7
CASSGAVGSYEQYF
TGTGCCAGCAGCGGGGCCGTTGGGTCCTACGAGCAGTACTTC
>-|-|15|TRBV28|TRBJ2-3
CASSLRLSYTDTQYF
TGTGCCAGCAGTTTACGGCTATCATACACAGATACGCAGTATTTT
>-|TRBD1|13|TRBV5-6|TRBJ1-2
CASSGQGWYGYTF
TGTGCCAGCAGCGGACAGGGGTGGTATGGCTACACCTTC
>-|-|14|TRBV5-6|TRBJ2-7
CASSLGLATYEQYF
TGTGCCAGCAGCTTGGGGCTTGCCACCTACGAGCAGTACTTC
>-|-|16|TRBV9|TRBJ2-1
CASSLGASNFYNEQFF
TGTGCCAGCAGCCTCGGGGCTTCTAATTTTTACAATGAGCAGTTCTTC